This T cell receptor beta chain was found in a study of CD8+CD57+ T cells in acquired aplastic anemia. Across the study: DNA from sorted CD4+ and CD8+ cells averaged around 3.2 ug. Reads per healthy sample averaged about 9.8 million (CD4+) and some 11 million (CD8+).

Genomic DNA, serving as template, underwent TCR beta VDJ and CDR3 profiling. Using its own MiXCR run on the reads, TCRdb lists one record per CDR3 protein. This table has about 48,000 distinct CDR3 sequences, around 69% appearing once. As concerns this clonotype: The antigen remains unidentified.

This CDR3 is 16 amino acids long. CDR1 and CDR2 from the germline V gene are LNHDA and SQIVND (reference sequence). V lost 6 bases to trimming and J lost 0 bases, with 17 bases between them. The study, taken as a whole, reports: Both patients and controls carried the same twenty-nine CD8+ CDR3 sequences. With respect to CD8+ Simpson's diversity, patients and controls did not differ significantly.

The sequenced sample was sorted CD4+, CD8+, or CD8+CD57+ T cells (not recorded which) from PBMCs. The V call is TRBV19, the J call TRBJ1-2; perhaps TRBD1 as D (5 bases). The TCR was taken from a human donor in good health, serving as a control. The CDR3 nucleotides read TGTGCCAGTAGCATCTCGATGGGGCTTACTAACTATGGCTACACCTTC. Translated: CASSISMGLTNYGYTF.